The subject of this entry is one TCR beta chain. The CDR3 runs 13 residues. Germline CDR1 is MNHNS and CDR2 is SASEGT. Trimming left V 2 bases short and J 7 bases short, with 9 bases between. The data derive from a study of cytomegalovirus exposure and HLA in healthy donors. Looking at the study overall: From HLA-typed donors, an early data release held some 91 million unique TCRs.

PCR employed 60 Vbeta and 13 Jbeta primers. The protocol was immunoSEQ multiplex PCR, while the TCRdb copy is restricted to in-frame clones and leaves out a portion. The sample gives some 180,000 clones, roughly four fifths of which show up once; over 2.5% is in the top ten. J is TRBJ1-5 and V is TRBV6-1; possibly TRBD1 for D (6 bases). The sequenced material came from PBMCs. The sequence was collected from a male donor in good health and CMV-seronegative. CDR3 in amino acids: CASSEMQGQPQHF. The DNA for the CDR3 is TGTGCCAGCAGTGAAATGCAGGGGCAGCCCCAGCATTTT.